Described below is a single TCR beta chain sequence and its context. The target antigen is unknown. The source of the sample is a study of CD8+ T cells in alopecia areata. Study results and caveats: Mice gave a clearer picture of TCR sharing than patients did, possibly for HLA-related reasons. Across lesional scalp, and particularly alopecia totalis/universalis, clonality surpassed that of normal scalp.

Extraction of RNA preceded its reverse transcription into cDNA, which served as the sequencing template. Repertoires were generated with immunoSEQ multiplex PCR, while TCRdb's copy carries only in-frame clones and drops some. Here the sample spans around 190,000 clones, roughly three fifths being singletons. Trimming left V 1 base short and J 2 bases short, with 8 bases between. This CDR3 comprises 14 residues. Germline lookup yields CDR1 SGHVS and CDR2 FQNEAQ. The sample taken for sequencing was CD8+ T cells sorted from blood. The TCR comes from a human donor in good health. V is TRBV7-8 and J is TRBJ1-2; D uncertain. Written as DNA, the CDR3 is TGTGCCAGCAGCTTAGAAGTGGAGAACTATGGCTACACCTTC. It yields the protein CASSLEVENYGYTF. The variable domain in full, completed from reference TRBV7-8 and TRBJ1-2, reads GAGVSQSPRYKVAKRGQDVALRCDPISGHVSLFWYQQALGQGPEFLTYFQNEAQLDKSGLPSDRFFAERPEGSVSTLKIQRTQQEDSAVYLCASSLEVENYGYTFGSGTRLTVV.